Following are 7 T cell receptor beta chains from one sample sequenced in a study of OX40 agonist ivuxolimab in advanced cancers. Profiling relied on immunoSEQ multiplex PCR, and the TCRdb table lists in-frame clones only, not all of them. The sample has around 80,000 clones, 85% to 90% seen once. The sequenced sample was CD4+ or CD8+ T cells sorted from blood, obtained in a trial of the OX40 agonist ivuxolimab. These receptors originate from an adult with an advanced solid tumor such as melanoma, head and neck, liver or kidney cancer.

The chain combines TRBV9 with TRBJ2-1; D ambiguous. CDR1 is SGDLS, CDR2 YYNGEE, per germline. The CDR3 consists of 13 residues. V dropped 3 bases and J dropped 10 bases, with 14 bases sitting between them. This CDR3 is CASSALSPSEQFF. CDR3 nucleotide sequence: TGTGCCAGCAGCGCACTATCCCCCAGCGAGCAGTTCTTC.

This sequence joins TRBV6-1 and TRBJ1-1; D remains unclear. Trimming took 11 bases from V and 2 from J, leaving 15 bases between them. Germline values: CDR1 MNHNS, CDR2 SASEGT. This CDR3 region has 13 residues. CDR3 amino acids: CAHQDQPNTEAFF. For the CDR3, the DNA is TGTGCCCACCAGGACCAGCCAAACACTGAAGCTTTCTTT.

This clone was detected once. This sequence joins TRBV6-5 and TRBJ1-2; no clear D gene. Trimming shortened V by 7 bases and J by 8 bases, and 17 bases separated the two germline ends. Germline V CDR1 and CDR2: MNHEY, SVGAGI. The CDR3 is 13 residues long. CDR3 DNA: TGTGCCAGCACCCACCCCGGACGCGGGGGCTACACCTTC. Translated: CASTHPGRGGYTF.

V and J are TRBV4-3 and TRBJ2-1, with TRBD2 identical over 12 bases. Germline V CDR1 and CDR2: LGHNA, YSLEER. The CDR3 is 15 amino acids. With V trimmed by 4 bases and J by 12 bases, 10 bases remained unmatched. CDR3 in DNA: TGCGCCAGCAGCCCGATGACTAGCGGGAGCGGGGGGCAGTTCTTC. Protein: CASSPMTSGSGGQFF.

The V and J genes are TRBV5-1 and TRBJ2-3; D may match TRBD1 or TRBD2 (5 bases each). The CDR3 covers 15 residues. Germline V gene data show CDR1 as SGHRS and CDR2 as YFSETQ. V dropped 2 bases and J dropped 0 bases, with 10 bases sitting between them. Here the CDR3 reads CASSLTGLSTDTQYF. The CDR3, as DNA: TGCGCCAGCAGCTTAACGGGGCTCAGCACAGATACGCAGTATTTT.

The chain couples TRBV15 to TRBJ1-2, with a tentative D call TRBD1 (5 bases). Germline assignment: CDR1 LNHNV and CDR2 YYDKDF (reference sequence). V lost 0 bases and J lost 8, with 10 bases in between. The CDR3 length is 13 residues. CDR3 coding DNA: TGTGCCACCAGCAGAGACAGGGTCCAGGGCTACACCTTC. The encoded protein is CATSRDRVQGYTF.

The V and J genes are TRBV5-5 and TRBJ2-7, with D uncertain. This CDR3 has 13 residues. Germline V gene data show CDR1 as SGHKS and CDR2 as YYEKEE (reference sequence). V was cut by 0 bases and J by 2 bases, with 6 bases left in between. CDR3 residues: CASSLGWAYEQYF. CDR3 coding DNA: TGTGCCAGCAGCTTGGGGTGGGCCTACGAGCAGTACTTC.